The 20 T cell receptor beta chains listed next were all sequenced from one sample in a study of persistence of HIV-infected CD4 T cells. Nonspecific anti-CD3/anti-CD28 bead stimulation represents the broad CD4+ T cell repertoire. Sorting of responding CD4+ T cells relied on upregulated CD40 ligand together with CD69. The immunoSEQ assay was version 4, run in survey mode. Measured with immunoSEQ multiplex PCR; TCRdb has only the in-frame clones, and not every one. The repertoire holds 40,000 or so clones, 80% to 90% seen once, with 1% in the top ten. These receptors are not linked to any known antigen. This sample comprised CD4+ T cells sorted from PBMCs after approximately 19-hour stimulation, obtained from a patient who received antiretroviral therapy. All receptors come from an adult man with HIV who was CMV-seropositive.

The chain carries TRBV28 and TRBJ1-2; possibly TRBD1 for D (5 bases). The CDR3 length is 13 residues. V was cut by 3 bases and J by 8 bases, with 13 bases left in between. The V gene's germline CDR1 is MDHEN and CDR2 SYDVKM. The CDR3 protein is CASSLEGPWGYTF. The DNA of the CDR3 is TGTGCCAGCAGTTTGGAGGGACCTTGGGGCTACACCTTC.

CDR3 loop: CATSRETAKNQPQHF. The CDR3 coding sequence is TGTGCCACCAGCAGAGAAACAGCCAAAAATCAGCCCCAGCATTTT. This chain links TRBV15 with TRBJ1-5; D call uncertain. V lost 0 bases to trimming and J lost 4 bases, with 10 bases between them. This CDR3 spans 15 amino acids. CDR1 is LNHNV, CDR2 YYDKDF, per germline (reference sequence). Complete variable domain (other parts from reference TRBV15 and TRBJ1-5): DAMVIQNPRYQVTQFGKPVTLSCSQTLNHNVMYWYQQKSSQAPKLLFHYYDKDFNNEADTPDNFQSRRPNTSFCFLDIRSPGLGDTAMYLCATSRETAKNQPQHFGDGTRLSIL.

This chain connects TRBV5-1 to TRBJ2-3; D possibly corresponds to TRBD2 (7 bases). CDR3 length equals 14 residues. V dropped 6 bases and J dropped 3 bases, with 14 bases sitting between them. From germline, CDR1 is SGHRS and CDR2 YFSETQ. The CDR3 DNA reads TGCGCCAGCACCGTGGGGGGGCCGACAGATACGCAGTATTTT. It codes for CASTVGGPTDTQYF. Drawing the rest from reference TRBV5-1 and TRBJ2-3, the complete variable domain is KAGVTQTPRYLIKTRGQQVTLSCSPISGHRSVSWYQQTPGQGLQFLFEYFSETQRNKGNFPGRFSGRQFSNSRSEMNVSTLELGDSALYLCASTVGGPTDTQYFGPGTRLTVL.

This clone has just one count. This sequence joins TRBV18 and TRBJ1-5; D ambiguous. The V gene lost 0 bases and the J gene lost 2 bases, with 8 bases spanning the gap. The germline gives CDR1 KGHSH, CDR2 LQKENI. CDR3 length: 15 residues. The CDR3 spells CASSPPGRGNQPQHF. Written as DNA, the CDR3 is TGTGCCAGCTCACCACCCGGTCGAGGCAATCAGCCCCAGCATTTT. Variable domain in full (rest from reference TRBV18 and TRBJ1-5): NAGVMQNPRHLVRRRGQEARLRCSPMKGHSHVYWYRQLPEEGLKFMVYLQKENIIDESGMPKERFSAEFPKEGPSILRIQQVVRGDSAAYFCASSPPGRGNQPQHFGDGTRLSIL.

This chain's CDR3 is CASSLRGVSYNEQFF. CDR3 sequence (DNA): TGTGCCAGCTCACTTCGGGGGGTCTCCTACAATGAGCAGTTCTTC. The chain has TRBV18 and TRBJ2-1, with 7 bases fitting TRBD2. CDR3 size: 15 residues. V dropped 4 bases and J dropped 0; count of bases not matched to a gene: 3. In germline, CDR1 is KGHSH, CDR2 LQKENI.

This clone was seen once. V usage is TRBV28 and J usage is TRBJ1-6, with D possibly being TRBD1 (5 bases). The germline V gene has CDR1 MDHEN and CDR2 SYDVKM. The V end was cut by 3 bases, the J end by 7 bases, with 13 bases between. The CDR3 is 15 amino acids. The CDR3 here is CASSFGGTGNSPLHF. Written as DNA, the CDR3 is TGTGCCAGCAGTTTCGGGGGGACGGGAAATTCACCCCTCCACTTT.

This chain connects TRBV9 to TRBJ2-3; D unclear. With 4 bases removed from V and 6 bases from J, the gap between germline ends came to 12 bases. Germline values: CDR1 SGDLS, CDR2 YYNGEE. The CDR3 spans 13 residues. CDR3: CASSFQAWDTQYF. CDR3 DNA sequence: TGTGCCAGCAGCTTCCAGGCATGGGATACGCAGTATTTT. The full variable domain, with the rest looked up from reference TRBV9 and TRBJ2-3, is DSGVTQTPKHLITATGQRVTLRCSPRSGDLSVYWYQQSLDQGLQFLIQYYNGEERAKGNILERFSAQQFPDLHSELNLSSLELGDSALYFCASSFQAWDTQYFGPGTRLTVL.

Turning to this clone: Other DNA sequences in this specimen translate into the identical CDR3. The J gene is TRBJ1-5, the V gene TRBV2; unclear D gene. Germline CDR1 and CDR2: SNHLY and FYNNEI. V lost 8 bases and J lost 2, with 13 bases in between. This CDR3 region has 14 residues. CDR3 residues: CASSGLGGNQPQHF. CDR3 nucleotide sequence: TGTGCCAGCTCTGGATTAGGCGGCAATCAGCCCCAGCATTTT.

The rearrangement joins TRBV6-6 to TRBJ2-1; D is possibly TRBD1 (7 bases). Germline values: CDR1 MNHNY, CDR2 SVGAGI (reference sequence). The length of the CDR3 is 15 residues. V was trimmed by 6 bases and J by 7 bases, leaving 19 bases between them. The CDR3 reads CASRWDSSRGNEQFF. The CDR3 DNA reads as TGTGCCAGCAGGTGGGACAGTTCTCGGGGGAATGAGCAGTTCTTC.

The chain has TRBV27 and TRBJ1-5; unclear D gene. Germline CDR1 MNHEY, CDR2 SMNVEV (reference sequence). Trimming left V 4 bases short and J 0 bases short, with 10 bases between. The CDR3 runs to 15 residues. This CDR3 is CASSSWDTSNQPQHF. In nucleotides, the CDR3 is TGTGCCAGCAGTTCCTGGGATACTAGCAATCAGCCCCAGCATTTT.

This chain uses TRBV4-2 with TRBJ2-2; D uncertain. The germline gives CDR1 LGHNA, CDR2 YNFKEQ. Trimming shortened V by 1 base and J by 5 bases, and 5 bases separated the two germline ends. CDR3 length: 13 amino acids. The DNA for the CDR3 is TGTGCCAGCAGCCAAGTTGAGACCGGGGAGCTGTTTTTT. It is translated as CASSQVETGELFF.

This chain joins TRBV28 and TRBJ2-1; no reliable D call. The germline CDR1 and CDR2 sequences are MDHEN and SYDVKM. The CDR3 contains 13 residues. V lost 4 bases and J lost 4, with 8 bases in between. The CDR3, as DNA: TGTGCCAGCAGTTCACCTAATTACAATGAGCAGTTCTTC. Its protein product is CASSSPNYNEQFF.

The CDR3 region is CASRGEDEQYF. In DNA, the CDR3 is TGCGCCAGCAGGGGGGAGGACGAGCAGTACTTC. The rearrangement uses TRBV5-1 and TRBJ2-7; the D gene is possibly TRBD2 (6 bases). The germline V and J ends were trimmed by 5 bases and 5 bases, with 8 bases remaining between them. Germline assignment: CDR1 SGHRS and CDR2 YFSETQ. The CDR3 runs 11 residues.

This sequence joins TRBV4-1 and TRBJ2-1; D gene unclear. The germline gives CDR1 MGHRA, CDR2 YSYEKL. V was pared by 4 bases and J by 0 bases, with 16 bases between. The CDR3 has 17 amino acids. The CDR3 reads CASSRLDAQSSYNEQFF. CDR3 DNA: TGCGCCAGCAGCCGCCTTGACGCCCAGAGCTCCTACAATGAGCAGTTCTTC.

The chain uses TRBV29-1 and TRBJ1-4; 7 bases align to TRBD1. The CDR3 covers 14 residues. J lost 5 bases, V lost 4 bases, and 7 bases had no gene match. Per the germline V gene, CDR1 is SQVTM and CDR2 is ANQGSEA. The CDR3 spells CSVALQGLNEKLFF. In DNA form, the CDR3 reads TGCAGCGTTGCACTACAGGGGCTAAATGAAAAACTGTTTTTT.

V is TRBV7-2 and J is TRBJ1-1; D is possibly TRBD1 (6 bases). The CDR3 extends over 13 amino acids. CDR1 SGHTA and CDR2 FQGNSA come from the germline V gene. The V gene lost 1 base and the J gene lost 8 bases, with 11 bases spanning the gap. The CDR3 coding sequence is TGTGCCAGCAGCTTAGTTCCCAGGGGCGAAGCTTTCTTT. Its translation is CASSLVPRGEAFF.

The chain is built from TRBV19 and TRBJ1-2, with D unclear. Germline V gene data show CDR1 as LNHDA and CDR2 as SQIVND (reference sequence). The CDR3 has 13 amino acids. V was clipped by 0 bases and J by 0 bases, with 2 bases between them. The CDR3 spells CASSIESNYGYTF. The CDR3 DNA reads as TGTGCCAGTAGTATAGAGTCTAACTATGGCTACACCTTC.

This clone was seen a few times. The chain uses TRBV28 and TRBJ2-4, with D perhaps matching TRBD1 (5 bases). V lost 5 bases and J 3 bases, leaving 20 bases between the germline ends. Per the germline V gene, CDR1 is MDHEN and CDR2 is SYDVKM. This CDR3 is built from 17 residues. CDR3 residues: CASSPPWLGQGKNIQYF. As DNA, the CDR3 is TGTGCCAGCAGTCCCCCCTGGTTGGGGCAGGGCAAAAACATTCAGTACTTC.

This CDR3 is CASIRRTGEYGEQYF. CDR3 DNA sequence: TGTGCCAGCATCCGAAGAACAGGAGAGTACGGGGAGCAGTACTTC. This rearrangement joins TRBV6-5 to TRBJ2-7, with TRBD1 as a possible D gene (5 bases). V was trimmed by 7 bases and J by 7 bases, leaving 23 bases between them. The CDR3 totals 15 residues. Germline assignment: CDR1 MNHEY and CDR2 SVGAGI.

J is TRBJ2-3 and V is TRBV6-5; TRBD2 matches at 8 bases. The CDR3 extends over 14 amino acids. The V gene end was trimmed by 6 bases and the J gene end by 6 bases; junction bases not matched to a gene: 8. From germline, CDR1 is MNHEY and CDR2 SVGAGI. The CDR3 bases are TGTGCCAGCAGGAAAGGGACTAGTGGGGATACGCAGTATTTT. This translates into CASRKGTSGDTQYF.